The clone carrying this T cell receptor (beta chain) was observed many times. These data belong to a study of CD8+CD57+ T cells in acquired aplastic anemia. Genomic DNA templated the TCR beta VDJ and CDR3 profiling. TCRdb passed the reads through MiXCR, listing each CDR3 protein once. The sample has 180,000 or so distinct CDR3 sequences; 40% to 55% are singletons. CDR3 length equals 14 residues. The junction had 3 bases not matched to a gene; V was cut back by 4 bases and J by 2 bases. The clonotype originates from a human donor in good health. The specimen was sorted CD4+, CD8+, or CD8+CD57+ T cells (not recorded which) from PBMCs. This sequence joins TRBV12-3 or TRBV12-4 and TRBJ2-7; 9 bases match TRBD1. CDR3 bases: TGTGCCAGCAGTTCGGGACAGGGAGCCTACGAGCAGTACTTC. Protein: CASSSGQGAYEQYF.